At least ten counts were recorded for the clone carrying this TCR beta chain. The germline V and J ends were trimmed by 4 bases and 5 bases, with 14 bases remaining between them. This CDR3 spans 15 amino acids. In germline, CDR1 is SGHAT, CDR2 FQNNGV. Amplified regions were TCR beta CDR3 sequences from RNA transcripts. Using the HTBI primer set, a first-round RT-PCR was run on the TCR CDR3. TCRdb re-analysed the multiplex PCR reads in MiXCR, keeping a single row per CDR3 protein. The sample consists of under 200,000 distinct CDR3 sequences, over 7.5% of them appearing once. The data belong to a study of T cells in Graves' hyperthyroidism and ophthalmopathy.

The receptor comes from a woman in her late teens or twenties with Graves' hyperthyroidism that later progressed to Graves' ophthalmopathy. Sequencing used blood. The V gene is TRBV11-2, the J gene TRBJ2-2; possibly TRBD1 for D (6 bases). CDR3: CASSSRGFETGELFF. DNA for the CDR3: TGTGCCAGCAGCTCCAGGGGTTTCGAGACCGGGGAGCTGTTTTTT. Complete variable domain (other parts from reference TRBV11-2 and TRBJ2-2): EAGVAQSPRYKIIEKRQSVAFWCNPISGHATLYWYQQILGQGPKLLIQFQNNGVVDDSQLPKDRFSAERLKGVDSTLKIQPAKLEDSAVYLCASSSRGFETGELFFGEGSRLTVL.